This T cell receptor beta chain was retrieved from a study of blood T cell repertoires in COVID-19. CDR1 is SGHRS and CDR2 is YFSETQ in the germline V gene. Trimming removed 5 bases at V and 8 bases at J, with 22 bases between. The CDR3 runs 16 residues. Study processing details: Amplifying reference gene primers gave estimates of nucleated cell counts. The assay was immunoSEQ multiplex PCR, and TCRdb's table has in-frame clones only and misses some. Clone size and V and J calls were adopted from that table, with D and trimming inferred from the DNA. The table records 50,000 to 85,000 clones, around 93% of them present only once.

The sequence derives from a human donor in a cohort sampled during active COVID-19. Material: peripheral blood. The V gene is TRBV5-1, the J gene TRBJ1-4; no clear D gene. In DNA form, the CDR3 reads TGCGCCAGCAGTCCTAGCTCGGGGTCGGCTGGCGAAAAACTGTTTTTT. Amino acid sequence: CASSPSSGSAGEKLFF.